Shown below are 18 T cell receptor beta chains from a single sample sequenced in a study of shared clonotypes between healthy human individuals. Some clones are missing from TCRdb's copy, which holds only in-frame ones; the method was immunoSEQ multiplex PCR. This sample has roughly 1,000,000 clones; 75% to 85% occur once, and the top ten carry roughly 0.61%. Sequencing was performed on memory CD4+ T cells from PBMCs. Subset specified: CD45RA-negative fraction. These receptors were collected from a man between 18 and 35 years old in good health. Some clones in this sample may be carry-over from other donors' samples.

The chain is built from TRBV15 and TRBJ2-7; 10 bases fit TRBD1. CDR1 is LNHNV and CDR2 is YYDKDF in the germline V gene (reference sequence). The CDR3 spans 19 residues. The ends lost 1 base at V and 0 bases at J; junction bases unmatched: 12. CDR3: CATSRVQTGGDLSSYEQYF. The DNA for the CDR3 is TGTGCCACCAGCAGAGTACAGACAGGGGGCGACTTGAGCTCCTACGAGCAGTACTTC. The whole variable domain, filled in from reference TRBV15 and TRBJ2-7, reads DAMVIQNPRYQVTQFGKPVTLSCSQTLNHNVMYWYQQKSSQAPKLLFHYYDKDFNNEADTPDNFQSRRPNTSFCFLDIRSPGLGDTAMYLCATSRVQTGGDLSSYEQYFGPGTRLTVT.

This rearrangement joins TRBV28 to TRBJ2-5; the D gene is possibly TRBD2 (6 bases). The DNA end is a closer match to TRBJ2-7, so the J assignment may be wrong. This CDR3 comprises 16 residues. Per the germline V gene, CDR1 is MDHEN and CDR2 is SYDVKM. The CDR3 nucleotides are TGTGCCAGCAGTTTTAGTCGGGGGAATTCAATCTACGAGCAGTACTTC. It is translated as CASSFSRGNSIYEQYF.

The chain joins TRBV5-4 to TRBJ2-1; 9 bases map to TRBD1. The CDR3 is made up of 16 amino acids. Unmatched junction bases numbered 12, after V lost 4 bases and J lost 7 bases. Germline CDR1 and CDR2: SGHNT and YYREEE (reference sequence). The CDR3 here is CASSMAGTGSRNEQFF. The DNA of the CDR3 is TGTGCCAGCAGCATGGCCGGGACAGGGTCTAGAAATGAGCAGTTCTTC. Variable domain in full (rest from reference TRBV5-4 and TRBJ2-1): ETGVTQSPTHLIKTRGQQVTLRCSSQSGHNTVSWYQQALGQGPQFIFQYYREEENGRGNFPPRFSGLQFPNYSSELNVNALELDDSALYLCASSMAGTGSRNEQFFGPGTRLTVL.

This clone was observed a single time. The V gene is TRBV5-5, the J gene TRBJ1-4; D is perhaps TRBD1 (5 bases). The CDR3 sequence is 14 residues long. Between the trimmed V and J ends, which lost 7 bases and 0 bases, there was a span of 10 bases. Germline lookup yields CDR1 SGHKS and CDR2 YYEKEE (reference sequence). The CDR3: CASVRGATNEKLFF. In DNA, the CDR3 is TGTGCCAGCGTGCGGGGGGCAACTAATGAAAAACTGTTTTTT.

CDR3 bases: TGTGCCAGCAGTTTGACTAGCGGGACCTCCTACGAGCAGTACTTC. This gives the protein CASSLTSGTSYEQYF. V gene TRBV28 combines with J gene TRBJ2-7; 11 bases fit TRBD2. CDR1 is MDHEN, CDR2 SYDVKM, per germline. The CDR3 is made up of 15 amino acids. V lost 3 bases to trimming and J lost 0 bases; unmatched junction nucleotides: 1.

This chain connects TRBV4-3 to TRBJ2-1, with 9 bases matching TRBD2. The CDR3 has 13 residues. V gave up 4 bases and J gave up 12 bases; unmatched junction bases: 7. Per germline, CDR1 LGHNA and CDR2 YSLEER. This chain's CDR3 is CASSPRREGGQFF. CDR3 bases: TGCGCCAGCAGCCCGCGGCGGGAGGGCGGGCAGTTCTTC.

This chain connects TRBV11-2 to TRBJ1-1; no definite D call. Germline V gene lookup returns CDR1 SGHAT and CDR2 FQNNGV. The CDR3 has 13 residues. V was shortened by 3 bases and J by 5 bases, with 10 bases between the two germline ends. The CDR3 DNA is TGTGCCAGCAGCTTCACCCAAGTAACTGAAGCTTTCTTT. Protein product: CASSFTQVTEAFF.

This chain connects TRBV5-4 to TRBJ2-7; D is unclear. The CDR3 consists of 13 residues. V dropped 3 bases and J dropped 1 base, with 8 bases sitting between them. CDR1 is SGHNT and CDR2 is YYREEE in the germline V gene (reference sequence). The CDR3 here is CASSYGPSYEQYF. CDR3 nucleotides: TGTGCCAGCAGCTATGGACCGTCCTACGAGCAGTACTTC.

This clone was found many times. The genes are TRBV4-1 and TRBJ2-2, with 13 bases that match TRBD2. This CDR3 has 16 residues. Germline trimming cut 5 bases from V and 5 bases from J; bases unmatched to any gene: 5. Germline CDR1 MGHRA, CDR2 YSYEKL. Here the CDR3 reads CASSWGLAGNTGELFF. The DNA for the CDR3 is TGCGCCAGCAGCTGGGGACTAGCGGGAAATACCGGGGAGCTGTTTTTT.

This chain links TRBV30 with TRBJ2-7; 9 nucleotides align to TRBD1. The J segment lost 6 bases and the V segment lost 3 bases, leaving 3 bases of the junction unmatched. This CDR3 is 12 amino acids long. Germline CDR1 is GTSNPN and CDR2 is SVGIG (reference sequence). The CDR3: CAWRQGAVEQYF. In nucleotides, the CDR3 is TGTGCCTGGAGACAGGGGGCAGTCGAGCAGTACTTC.

In its sample, this clone was seen a few times. The chain carries TRBV6-5 and TRBJ1-1; D is perhaps TRBD1 (5 bases). The CDR3 is 11 amino acids. V lost 8 bases to trimming and J lost 1 base, with 5 bases between them. From germline, CDR1 is MNHEY and CDR2 SVGAGI. The CDR3 here is CASQGNTEAFF. The DNA for the CDR3 is TGTGCCAGCCAGGGGAACACTGAAGCTTTCTTT.

V usage is TRBV21-1 and J usage is TRBJ2-5; TRBD1 is the table's D call and was not checked against the DNA. TRBV21-1 represents a pseudogene. The CDR3 consists of 15 residues. The CDR3 sequence: CASSKAVRDMETQYF. DNA of the CDR3: TGTGCCAGCAGCAAAGCGGTCAGGGATATGGAGACCCAGTACTTC.

V usage is TRBV29-1 and J usage is TRBJ2-2, with D perhaps TRBD1 or TRBD2 (5 bases each). The CDR3 totals 14 residues. V lost 7 bases and J 6 bases, leaving 18 bases between the germline ends. Per the germline V gene, CDR1 is SQVTM and CDR2 is ANQGSEA. CDR3 coding DNA: TGCAGCGGTCGGGACGGCACCAAAGCCGGGGAGCTGTTTTTT. Translating it yields CSGRDGTKAGELFF.

The chain has TRBV6-4 and TRBJ2-2, with D unresolved. V lost 4 bases and J 0 bases, leaving 3 bases between the germline ends. The CDR3 runs 13 residues. Germline V gene data show CDR1 as MRHNA and CDR2 as SNTAGT. The CDR3 DNA is TGTGCCAGCAGTGCGTCGAACACCGGGGAGCTGTTTTTT. Protein: CASSASNTGELFF.

Regarding this clone: With a much larger clone just one base away, this may be a read error. V gene TRBV28 combines with J gene TRBJ2-5; tentative D call: TRBD2 (6 bases). In germline, CDR1 is MDHEN, CDR2 SYDVKM. The CDR3 is 11 residues long. The CDR3 DNA follows: TGTGCCGGCAGTGGATGGAGGGCCCAGTACTTC. It yields the protein CAGSGWRAQYF.

The chain employs TRBV20-1 and TRBJ2-4; possibly TRBD2 for D (5 bases). The CDR3 is made up of 11 amino acids. Trimming cost V 4 bases and J 8 bases, with 9 bases left between them. Germline V CDR1 and CDR2: DFQATT, SNEGSKA (reference sequence). CDR3 coding DNA: TGCAGTGCTACCCATAGCGACATTCAGTACTTC. This encodes CSATHSDIQYF.

The sample holds one count of this clone. The rearrangement uses TRBV6-1 and TRBJ2-2, with D possibly matching TRBD1 (5 bases). Between the trimmed V and J ends, which lost 4 bases and 7 bases, there was a span of 13 bases. Germline assignment: CDR1 MNHNS and CDR2 SASEGT. The CDR3 is 14 amino acids. CDR3 coding DNA: TGTGCCAGCAGTGGCTACCAGGGCGTCGGGGAGCTGTTTTTT. Translating gives CASSGYQGVGELFF.

V gene TRBV5-1 combines with J gene TRBJ1-2; perhaps TRBD1 as D (6 bases). There are 13 residues in the CDR3. V dropped 1 base and J dropped 6 bases, with 10 bases sitting between them. CDR1 SGHRS and CDR2 YFSETQ come from the germline V gene. The CDR3 DNA is TGCGCCAGCAGCTTGACAGGGAGTGATGGCTACACCTTC. Translating it yields CASSLTGSDGYTF.